The 18 T cell receptor beta chains below all came from one sample that was sequenced in a study of CD8+ T cells in alopecia areata (dated by TCRdb to the late 2010s). Library method: the immunoSEQ multiplex PCR assay. For TCR sequencing, RNA was extracted from every sample and reverse transcribed into cDNA to serve as template. Not all clones reach the TCRdb copy of this immuneACCESS table, which keeps in-frame sequences only. Checked studies attribute under half of the gap to unresolved V genes and leave the rest unexplained. The sample table shows about 4,200 clones, and around 68% are seen once. Clones ranked in the top ten supply 15% to 20% of the sample. Sequenced sample: skin. These receptors originate from a human donor in good health.

This clone occurred once. The chain couples TRBV19 to TRBJ2-3; D uncertain. CDR3 size: 14 residues. The germline gives CDR1 LNHDA, CDR2 SQIVND (reference sequence). Trimming left V 10 bases short and J 1 base short, with 15 bases between. The CDR3 is CATQVVLGTDTQYF. The CDR3 DNA sequence: TGTGCCACCCAAGTTGTTCTCGGCACAGATACGCAGTATTTT.

A few counts support this clone. The chain carries TRBV11-2 and TRBJ2-7; 9 positions agree with TRBD1. The ends lost 4 bases at V and 4 bases at J; junction bases unmatched: 14. The CDR3 is made up of 17 amino acids. Looked up from germline, CDR1 is SGHAT and CDR2 is FQNNGV. This chain's CDR3 is CASSSSGGRQGVYEQYF. The CDR3 DNA is TGTGCCAGCAGCTCCAGTGGGGGTAGACAGGGGGTATACGAGCAGTACTTC.

The rearrangement uses TRBV19 and TRBJ1-2; 7 nucleotides line up with TRBD1. Germline V gene lookup returns CDR1 LNHDA and CDR2 SQIVND (reference sequence). The CDR3 runs 14 residues. V trimming: 4 bases; J trimming: 3 bases; junction bases outside the gene matches: 5. CDR3 in amino acids: CASSTGDRYYGYTF. CDR3 nucleotides: TGTGCCAGTAGTACCGGGGACAGATACTATGGCTACACCTTC.

The table lists this clone with a few counts. The V call is TRBV6-6, the J call TRBJ2-7; TRBD1 matches 8 bases. Looked up from germline, CDR1 is MNHNY and CDR2 is SVGAGI (reference sequence). V shed 7 bases, J shed 5 bases, and the junction held 16 bases outside the gene matches. This CDR3 has 16 residues. The CDR3 coding sequence is TGTGCCAGCACCTTAAACCCCTGGACAGGGAGCCACGAGCAGTACTTC. Translating it yields CASTLNPWTGSHEQYF.

The V call is TRBV25-1, the J call TRBJ2-1; D may be TRBD2 (5 bases). Germline values: CDR1 MGHDK, CDR2 SYGVNS. This CDR3 has 14 amino acids. Trimming removed 10 bases at V and 3 bases at J, with 16 bases between. The chain's CDR3 is CATTEGSNYNEQFF. CDR3 nucleotides: TGTGCCACTACCGAGGGATCAAACTACAATGAGCAGTTCTTC.

This chain links TRBV28 with TRBJ2-1; 8 nucleotides match TRBD2. The CDR3 has 16 residues. Looked up from germline, CDR1 is MDHEN and CDR2 is SYDVKM. Unmatched junction bases numbered 13, after V lost 8 bases and J lost 4 bases. This CDR3 reads CASAESGRRQYNEQFF. As DNA, the CDR3 is TGTGCCAGCGCAGAGAGCGGGAGACGGCAGTACAATGAGCAGTTCTTC.

The rearrangement joins TRBV29-1 to TRBJ2-1, with 11 bases aligning to TRBD1. The germline V gene has CDR1 SQVTM and CDR2 ANQGSEA. The CDR3 is 17 amino acids. The trim removed 7 bases at V and 5 bases at J, leaving 16 bases unmatched. The CDR3 reads CSASDRGPHRLNNEQFF. DNA for the CDR3: TGCAGCGCTTCGGACAGGGGGCCCCATAGGTTGAACAATGAGCAGTTCTTC.

The chain joins TRBV6-5 to TRBJ2-2; D not resolved. Trimming took off 5 bases at V and 5 bases at J, with 12 bases between the two ends. Looked up from germline, CDR1 is MNHEY and CDR2 is SVGAGI. The CDR3 is 14 amino acids. This chain's CDR3 is CASSRVPGTGELFF. CDR3 nucleotide sequence: TGTGCCAGCAGTCGAGTCCCTGGGACCGGGGAGCTGTTTTTT.

The CDR3: CSAIRDEKLFF. The CDR3 DNA is TGCAGTGCTATCAGGGATGAAAAACTGTTTTTT. The chain couples TRBV20-1 to TRBJ1-4, with a weak D call TRBD1 (5 bases). CDR3 length: 11 residues. The germline V gene has CDR1 DFQATT and CDR2 SNEGSKA (reference sequence). Deletions cut 4 bases from V and 6 bases from J, with 6 bases between.

V is TRBV7-9 and J is TRBJ2-3; D may correspond to TRBD1 or TRBD2 (7 bases each). Germline CDR1 is SEHNR and CDR2 is FQNEAQ (reference sequence). The germline V and J ends were trimmed by 5 bases and 2 bases, with 20 bases remaining between them. This CDR3 is 17 amino acids long. CDR3 DNA sequence: TGTGCCAGCAGCCCACCAGGGGGGGGCCTACCCACAGATACGCAGTATTTT. It translates to CASSPPGGGLPTDTQYF. Full variable domain (rest looked up from reference TRBV7-9 and TRBJ2-3): DTGVSQNPRHKITKRGQNVTFRCDPISEHNRLYWYRQTLGQGPEFLTYFQNEAQLEKSRLLSDRFSAERPKGSFSTLEIQRTEQGDSAMYLCASSPPGGGLPTDTQYFGPGTRLTVL.

The chain is built from TRBV29-1 and TRBJ2-4; D tentatively reads TRBD1 or TRBD2 (7 bases each). This CDR3 is built from 10 residues. Trimming removed 7 bases from V and 11 bases from J, with 12 bases in between. Germline V gives CDR1 SQVTM, CDR2 ANQGSEA. In nucleotides, the CDR3 is TGCAGCGCAGGGGGGGCGTTTCAGTACTTC. This sequence encodes CSAGGAFQYF.

The chain couples TRBV6-6 to TRBJ2-2; maybe TRBD2 (5 bases). V lost 7 bases to trimming and J lost 7 bases, with 19 bases between them. This CDR3 comprises 15 residues. The germline V gene encodes CDR1 MNHNY and CDR2 SVGAGI (reference sequence). CDR3 sequence: CASKIELVGGGELFF. The CDR3 coding sequence is TGTGCCAGCAAAATAGAACTAGTTGGTGGCGGGGAGCTGTTTTTT.

The rearrangement joins TRBV9 to TRBJ2-5; no reliable D call. V lost 3 bases and J 5 bases, leaving 14 bases between the germline ends. This CDR3 contains 14 residues. Per germline, CDR1 SGDLS and CDR2 YYNGEE. The CDR3 sequence: CASSESSGRETQYF. CDR3 bases: TGTGCCAGCAGCGAAAGTTCGGGTCGGGAGACCCAGTACTTC.

V and J are TRBV29-1 and TRBJ2-7; D remains unclear. Trimming left V 4 bases short and J 5 bases short, with 12 bases between. Germline V gives CDR1 SQVTM, CDR2 ANQGSEA. The CDR3 totals 12 residues. The CDR3 here is CSVVGHGDEQYF. CDR3 coding DNA: TGCAGCGTTGTTGGCCACGGCGACGAGCAGTACTTC.

This chain uses TRBV5-1 with TRBJ2-7; D not certain. V was trimmed by 0 bases and J by 2 bases, leaving 9 bases between them. CDR1 and CDR2 from the germline V gene are SGHRS and YFSETQ. This CDR3 region has 14 residues. DNA for the CDR3: TGCGCCAGCAGCTTGGTGGTCAGTCCCTACGAGCAGTACTTC. Protein: CASSLVVSPYEQYF.

The chain couples TRBV5-6 to TRBJ2-5; no reliable D call. Germline assignment: CDR1 SGHDT and CDR2 YYEEEE. The CDR3 loop spans 13 amino acids. The V end lost 3 bases, the J end lost 4 bases, and 10 bases lay between the germline ends. CDR3 bases: TGTGCCAGCAGCTCTAACTTGCTAGAGACCCAGTACTTC. Its protein is CASSSNLLETQYF.

The chain combines TRBV6-6 with TRBJ2-7; D could derive from TRBD1 or TRBD2 (6 bases each). The length of the CDR3 is 15 residues. Between the trimmed V and J ends, which lost 4 bases and 5 bases, there was a span of 18 bases. Germline values: CDR1 MNHNY, CDR2 SVGAGI (reference sequence). The CDR3 DNA sequence: TGTGCCAGCAGTTGGGACTTGACAGGTCTGGACGAGCAGTACTTC. Protein sequence: CASSWDLTGLDEQYF.

The chain links TRBV2 to TRBJ2-1; 8 bases line up with TRBD1. This CDR3 region has 15 residues. Looked up from germline, CDR1 is SNHLY and CDR2 is FYNNEI. After removal of 7 bases from V and 12 bases from J, the junction contained 17 bases not matched to a gene. The CDR3, as DNA: TGTGCCAGCACCCTTTTCGGACAGGGTTCTGAAGGGCAGTTCTTC. As protein: CASTLFGQGSEGQFF.